These T cell receptor beta chains were read from a single sample in a study of control samples from healthy donors and cancer patients. Assay: immunoSEQ multiplex PCR; the TCRdb copy retains only in-frame clones and omits some. The table shows around 97,000 clones, with more than 85% occurring only once. Sequencing was carried out using PBMCs. Every receptor here comes from a man between 60 and 75 years old with lung cancer. The CDR3 runs from the conserved cysteine through the conserved F or W. A D gene is named only where the DNA matches it firmly. Size is omitted from some rows. Given values are once, few, many or a class for expanded clones.

V: TRBV7-3
size: NA
D: NA
J: TRBJ2-5
DNA: TGTGCCAGCAGCTTAACTGGGGGTTGGGAGACCCAGTACTTC
CDR3: CASSLTGGWETQYF

V: TRBV5-6
size: NA
D: TRBD2
J: TRBJ2-5
DNA: TGTGCCAGCAGCTCATGGACTAGCGGGAGGGAGACCCAGTACTTC
CDR3: CASSSWTSGRETQYF

V: TRBV5-1
size: NA
D: TRBD1
J: TRBJ2-5
DNA: TGCGCCAGCAGCTTCCTTGGACAGGTCCAAGAGACCCAGTACTTC
CDR3: CASSFLGQVQETQYF

V: TRBV11-2
size: NA
D: NA
J: TRBJ2-7
DNA: TGTGCCAGCAGCCAGCCGGGCCCCGGGTACGAGCAGTACTTC
CDR3: CASSQPGPGYEQYF

V: TRBV7-3
size: NA
D: NA
J: TRBJ1-2
DNA: TGTGCCAGCAGCTCTACTCAGGGCTATGGCTACACCTTC
CDR3: CASSSTQGYGYTF

V: TRBV5-1
size: NA
D: TRBD2
J: TRBJ2-3
DNA: TGCGCCAGCAGTACCGGGACTAGCGGCACCACAGATACGCAGTATTTT
CDR3: CASSTGTSGTTDTQYF

V: TRBV4-2
size: NA
D: TRBD1
J: TRBJ2-7
DNA: TGTGCCAGCAGCCCGGGACAGGGGGTCTACGAGCAGTACTTC
CDR3: CASSPGQGVYEQYF

V: TRBV14
size: NA
D: NA
J: TRBJ1-4
DNA: TGTGCCAGCAGCCAAGATCTTGCCGGGGCAACTAATGAAAAACTGTTTTTT
CDR3: CASSQDLAGATNEKLFF

V: TRBV4-1
size: NA
D: TRBD1
J: TRBJ2-7
DNA: TGCGCCAGCAGTTCCGGACAGGGGGCGGCCTACGAGCAGTACTTC
CDR3: CASSSGQGAAYEQYF

V: TRBV3-1/TRBV3-2
size: NA
D: NA
J: TRBJ1-1
DNA: TGTGCCAGCAGCCAAGAGGGGAGAAACACTGAAGCTTTCTTT
CDR3: CASSQEGRNTEAFF

V: TRBV30
size: NA
D: NA
J: TRBJ2-1
DNA: TGTGCCTGGAGTGTCGAGGGGCTAGGTGAGCAGTTCTTC
CDR3: CAWSVEGLGEQFF

V: TRBV6-1
size: NA
D: NA
J: TRBJ1-2
DNA: TGTGCCAGCAGTGAAGAAGGATTCGCGACCTATGGCTACACCTTC
CDR3: CASSEEGFATYGYTF

V: TRBV4-1
size: NA
D: NA
J: TRBJ1-5
DNA: TGCGCCAGCAGCCTAACTCCTTATCAGCCCCAGCATTTT
CDR3: CASSLTPYQPQHF

V: TRBV7-9
size: NA
D: NA
J: TRBJ2-5
DNA: TGTGCCAGCAGCTTAAAAGAGACCCAGTACTTC
CDR3: CASSLKETQYF

V: TRBV5-1
size: NA
D: TRBD2
J: TRBJ2-5
DNA: TGCGCCAGCAGCTTGGAGGGAAGCCCGGGACTAGCAATGACCCAGTACTTC
CDR3: CASSLEGSPGLAMTQYF

V: TRBV5-1
size: NA
D: NA
J: TRBJ1-2
DNA: TGCGCCAGCAGCTTGAGCTTCTTGGAGGGCTCTGGCTACACCTTC
CDR3: CASSLSFLEGSGYTF

V: TRBV7-2
size: NA
D: TRBD1
J: TRBJ1-5
DNA: TGTGCCAGCAGCTCAGGACAGGGAGGTAATCAGCCCCAGCATTTT
CDR3: CASSSGQGGNQPQHF

V: TRBV25-1
size: NA
D: NA
J: TRBJ2-5
DNA: TGTGCCAGCAGTGAATTATGGCAGCAAGAGACCCAGTACTTC
CDR3: CASSELWQQETQYF

V: TRBV6-4
size: NA
D: NA
J: TRBJ2-7
DNA: TGTGCCAGCAGTGCACGGCAGGGGTACGAGCAGTACTTC
CDR3: CASSARQGYEQYF

V: TRBV5-1
size: NA
D: NA
J: TRBJ2-2
DNA: TGCGCCAGCAGCTTGGTTCTTAATGGACAGAACACCGGGGAGCTGTTTTTT
CDR3: CASSLVLNGQNTGELFF

V: TRBV6-5
size: NA
D: TRBD1
J: TRBJ2-7
DNA: TGTGCCAGCAGAGTTCCGGGACAGACCTACGAGCAGTACTTC
CDR3: CASRVPGQTYEQYF

V: TRBV12-3/TRBV12-4
size: NA
D: NA
J: TRBJ2-2
DNA: TGTGCCAGCAGTTTAAGTGTCGGGGAGCTGTTTTTT
CDR3: CASSLSVGELFF

V: TRBV4-1
size: NA
D: TRBD1
J: TRBJ2-1
DNA: TGCGCCAGCAGCCAAGATCCACAGGGGGCCTACAATGAGCAGTTCTTC
CDR3: CASSQDPQGAYNEQFF

V: TRBV19
size: NA
D: NA
J: TRBJ1-2
DNA: TGTGCCAGTAGCCCTCTCCGACTACTGCACTATGGCTACACCTTC
CDR3: CASSPLRLLHYGYTF

V: TRBV5-1
size: NA
D: NA
J: TRBJ2-2
DNA: TGCGCCAGCAGCTCCGGGACATCAAACACCGGGGAGCTGTTTTTT
CDR3: CASSSGTSNTGELFF

V: TRBV18
size: NA
D: TRBD1
J: TRBJ1-5
DNA: TGTGCCAGCTCACCGGGACAGAATAGCAATCAGCCCCAGCATTTT
CDR3: CASSPGQNSNQPQHF

V: TRBV5-1
size: once
D: NA
J: TRBJ1-4
DNA: TGCGCCAGCAGCCCCGCTGGTACAACTAATGAAAAACTGTTTTTT
CDR3: CASSPAGTTNEKLFF

V: TRBV14
size: NA
D: TRBD2
J: TRBJ2-3
DNA: TGTGCCAGCAGCCAAGAAACTAGCGCGACAGATACGCAGTATTTT
CDR3: CASSQETSATDTQYF

V: TRBV10-2
size: NA
D: TRBD2
J: TRBJ2-2
DNA: TGCGCCAGCAGTGTAGGCGGGGGGCCAGGCGGGGAGCTGTTTTTT
CDR3: CASSVGGGPGGELFF

V: TRBV25-1
size: NA
D: TRBD2
J: TRBJ2-3
DNA: TGTGCCAGCAGTACACCCGGGGCAACGGGGGGTACGCAGTATTTT
CDR3: CASSTPGATGGTQYF

V: TRBV2
size: NA
D: NA
J: TRBJ1-2
DNA: TGTGCCAGCAGTCCGAGCACAGCAGCGGGAGGCTACACCTTC
CDR3: CASSPSTAAGGYTF

V: TRBV18
size: NA
D: NA
J: TRBJ1-6
DNA: TGTGCCAGCTCACGACAGAATTCACCCCTCCACTTT
CDR3: CASSRQNSPLHF

V: TRBV24-1
size: few
D: NA
J: TRBJ2-3
DNA: TGTGCCACCAGTGACCCAGGTCCGGGGAGCACAGATACGCAGTATTTT
CDR3: CATSDPGPGSTDTQYF

V: TRBV18
size: NA
D: NA
J: TRBJ2-5
DNA: TGTGCCAGCTCACCCCCCCAAATAACAGGGACCGGGACCCAGTACTTC
CDR3: CASSPPQITGTGTQYF

V: TRBV9
size: NA
D: NA
J: TRBJ1-6
DNA: TGTGCCAGCAGCGTAGGGCAGTTTAATTCACCCCTCCACTTT
CDR3: CASSVGQFNSPLHF

V: TRBV6-5
size: NA
D: NA
J: TRBJ2-1
DNA: TGTGCCAGCAGGTCCACAGGGATGGTTGAGCAGTTCTTC
CDR3: CASRSTGMVEQFF

V: TRBV6-6
size: NA
D: NA
J: TRBJ2-1
DNA: TGTGCCAGCAGTCCCCGCGCGACTCTTAGGTCCTACAATGAGCAGTTCTTC
CDR3: CASSPRATLRSYNEQFF

V: TRBV5-6
size: few
D: NA
J: TRBJ2-2
DNA: TGTGCCAGCAGTTATGGGACGACGAACACCGGGGAGCTGTTTTTT
CDR3: CASSYGTTNTGELFF

V: TRBV9
size: NA
D: TRBD1
J: TRBJ1-1
DNA: TGTGCCAGCAGCCCCCGGGACAGGGGATCTCGGGGAGCTGAAGCTTTCTTT
CDR3: CASSPRDRGSRGAEAFF

V: TRBV12-3/TRBV12-4
size: NA
D: NA
J: TRBJ2-5
DNA: TGTGCCAGCAAAAGGGGGGACGAGACCCAGTACTTC
CDR3: CASKRGDETQYF

V: TRBV7-8
size: NA
D: NA
J: TRBJ1-1
DNA: TGTGCCAGCAGCCTCGCGGGACATAACACTGAAGCTTTCTTT
CDR3: CASSLAGHNTEAFF

V: TRBV7-4
size: NA
D: NA
J: TRBJ2-3
DNA: TGTGCCAGCAGCTTGAGTACGTTTAGCACAGATACGCAGTATTTT
CDR3: CASSLSTFSTDTQYF

V: TRBV10-2
size: once
D: TRBD1
J: TRBJ1-2
DNA: TGCGCCAGCAGTAGGGGGCAGGACTATGGCTACACCTTC
CDR3: CASSRGQDYGYTF

V: TRBV5-6
size: NA
D: TRBD1
J: TRBJ2-2
DNA: TGTGCCAGCAGCTGGGACAGGGGCACCGGGGAGCTGTTTTTT
CDR3: CASSWDRGTGELFF

V: TRBV10-2
size: few
D: NA
J: TRBJ1-2
DNA: TGCGCCAGCAGTGACAGGGGAGAGTATGGCTACACCTTC
CDR3: CASSDRGEYGYTF

V: TRBV6-5
size: NA
D: NA
J: TRBJ1-1
DNA: TGTGCCAGCAGTCCAGGGAACAGACGGGCTTTCTTT
CDR3: CASSPGNRRAFF

V: TRBV5-1
size: NA
D: NA
J: TRBJ2-7
DNA: TGCGCCAGCAGCTTGGAAATCTCAGGCTCAGGGGGGTTTAACGAGCAGTACTTC
CDR3: CASSLEISGSGGFNEQYF

V: TRBV18
size: once
D: NA
J: TRBJ1-1
DNA: TGTGCCAGCTCACGGGCGGGGGGGACTGAAGCTTTCTTT
CDR3: CASSRAGGTEAFF

V: TRBV5-4
size: once
D: NA
J: TRBJ2-5
DNA: TGTGCCAGCAGCTTGTCACAGCAAGAGACCCAGTACTTC
CDR3: CASSLSQQETQYF

V: TRBV19
size: NA
D: NA
J: TRBJ2-3
DNA: TGTGCCAGTAGTCGTCGGGTGGATACGCAGTATTTT
CDR3: CASSRRVDTQYF

V: TRBV7-8
size: NA
D: NA
J: TRBJ1-5
DNA: TGTGCCAGCAGCTTAGAGGTAGGGAGCAATAGCAATCAGCCCCAGCATTTT
CDR3: CASSLEVGSNSNQPQHF

V: TRBV24-1
size: NA
D: TRBD2
J: TRBJ2-1
DNA: TGTGCCACCAGTGACTCTAGCGGGGGGAAGTACAATGAGCAGTTCTTC
CDR3: CATSDSSGGKYNEQFF

V: TRBV5-1
size: NA
D: NA
J: TRBJ1-4
DNA: TGCGCCAGCAGCTTGGACAGCGTTAATGAAAAACTGTTTTTT
CDR3: CASSLDSVNEKLFF

V: TRBV20-1
size: NA
D: NA
J: TRBJ1-2
DNA: TGCAGTGCTGTGGACCGCTATGGCTACACCTTC
CDR3: CSAVDRYGYTF